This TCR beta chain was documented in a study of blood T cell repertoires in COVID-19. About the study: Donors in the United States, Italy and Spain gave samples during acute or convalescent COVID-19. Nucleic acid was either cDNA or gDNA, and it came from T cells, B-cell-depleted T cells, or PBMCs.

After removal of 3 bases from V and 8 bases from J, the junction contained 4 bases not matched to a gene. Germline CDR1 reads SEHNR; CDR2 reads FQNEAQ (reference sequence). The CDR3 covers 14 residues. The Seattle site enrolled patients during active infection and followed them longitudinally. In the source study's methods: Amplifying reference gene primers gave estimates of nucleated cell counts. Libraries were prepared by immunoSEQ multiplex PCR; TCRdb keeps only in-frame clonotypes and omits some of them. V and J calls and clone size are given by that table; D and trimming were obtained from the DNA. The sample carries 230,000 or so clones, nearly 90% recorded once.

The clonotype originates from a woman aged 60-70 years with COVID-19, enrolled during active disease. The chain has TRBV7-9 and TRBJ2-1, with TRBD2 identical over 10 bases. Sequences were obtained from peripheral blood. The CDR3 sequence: CASSFGTSVDEQFF. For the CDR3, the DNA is TGTGCCAGCAGCTTTGGGACTAGCGTGGATGAGCAGTTCTTC.